This T cell receptor beta chain was recovered during a study of cytomegalovirus exposure and HLA in healthy donors. Study summary: Within an early data release were around 87 million unique TCRs drawn from HLA-typed donors.

Study-level findings and limits: Evidence from a later analysis indicated that most CMV-associated TCR beta chains looked HLA-restricted. For TCR beta chains, V- and J-gene trimming was later linked to a missense DCLRE1C variant.

The CDR3 runs 15 residues. Trimming removed 3 bases at V and 0 bases at J, with 9 bases between. CDR1 SGDLS and CDR2 YYNGEE come from the germline V gene. Despite likely unrecorded immune exposures, the donors were nominally healthy at the time of sampling. The PCR employed 60 Vbeta primers together with 13 Jbeta primers. Sequencing used immunoSEQ multiplex PCR; TCRdb keeps in-frame clones, though not all of them. The data hold 80,000 to 100,000 clones, with 65% to 75% observed a single time. Points on this clone: What it binds is not known.

The sequenced sample was PBMCs. This TCR came from a man aged 25-40 years in good health and CMV-seropositive. V is TRBV9 and J is TRBJ1-4; D is ambiguous. The CDR3 bases are TGTGCCAGCAGCGCCACAGATGCAACTAATGAAAAACTGTTTTTT. This translates into CASSATDATNEKLFF.